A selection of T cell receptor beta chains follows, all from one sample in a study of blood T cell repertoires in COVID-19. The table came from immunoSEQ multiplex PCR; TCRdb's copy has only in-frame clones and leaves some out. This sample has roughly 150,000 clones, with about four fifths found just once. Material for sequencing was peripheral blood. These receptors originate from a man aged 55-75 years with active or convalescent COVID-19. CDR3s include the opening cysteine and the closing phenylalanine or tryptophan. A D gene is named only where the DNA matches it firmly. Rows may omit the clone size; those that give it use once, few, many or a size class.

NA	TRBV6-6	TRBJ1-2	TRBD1	TGTGCCAGCAGCTCAGGGACAGGGGTTTTTGGCTACACCTTC	CASSSGTGVFGYTF
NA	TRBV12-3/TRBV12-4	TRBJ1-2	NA	TGTGCCAGCAGCCGAGGGATCTATGGCTACACCTTC	CASSRGIYGYTF
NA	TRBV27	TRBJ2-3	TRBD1	TGTGCCAGCAGTCCGCCCCCGGGACAGGGGGCAAGAGATACGCAGTATTTT	CASSPPPGQGARDTQYF
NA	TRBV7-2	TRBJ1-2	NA	TGTGCCAGCAGCCCACCACAGCACTATGGCTACACCTTC	CASSPPQHYGYTF
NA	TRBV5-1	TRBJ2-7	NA	TGCGCCAGCAGCTTGCTAGGGGTAGGCGAGCAGTACTTC	CASSLLGVGEQYF
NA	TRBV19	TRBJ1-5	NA	TGTGCCAGTAGTCTGCGTTCCGGGGTACGGCCCCAGCATTTT	CASSLRSGVRPQHF
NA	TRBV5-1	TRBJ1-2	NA	TGCGCCAGCAGCTTGGACCGCGCAAGCTATGGCTACACCTTC	CASSLDRASYGYTF
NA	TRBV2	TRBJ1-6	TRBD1	TGTGCCAGCAGCGCCGGACAGGGACTTAATTCACCCCTCCACTTT	CASSAGQGLNSPLHF
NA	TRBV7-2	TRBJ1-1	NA	TGTGCCAGCAGCCCCCAGGAATGGGCTGAAGCTTTCTTT	CASSPQEWAEAFF
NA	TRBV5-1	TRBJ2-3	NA	TGCGCCAGCAGCTCCGGGGGGCGGGATCGCACAGATACGCAGTATTTT	CASSSGGRDRTDTQYF
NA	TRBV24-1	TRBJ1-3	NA	TGTGCCACCAGTGATTCGACAGGTCCCTCTGGAAACACCATATATTTT	CATSDSTGPSGNTIYF
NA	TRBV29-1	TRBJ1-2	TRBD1	TGCAGCGTTGAAGTTGTCGACAGGGCACGTGGCTACACCTTC	CSVEVVDRARGYTF
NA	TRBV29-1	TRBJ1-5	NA	TGCAGCGTCTTATCCGGAGCCAGCAATCAGCCCCAGCATTTT	CSVLSGASNQPQHF
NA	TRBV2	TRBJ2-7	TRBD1	TGTGCCAGCAGGGACAGGGAGTTGAGGCGGGAGCAGTACTTC	CASRDRELRREQYF
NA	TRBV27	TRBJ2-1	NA	TGTGCCAGCAGCCCGAACGGTAATGAGCAGTTCTTC	CASSPNGNEQFF
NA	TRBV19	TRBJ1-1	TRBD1	TGTGCCAGTAGTCGCCCCTCGGGACAGATCATCGGCACTGAAGCTTTCTTT	CASSRPSGQIIGTEAFF
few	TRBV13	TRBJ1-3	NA	TGTGCCAGCAGCTCGGACATGACCTCTGGAAACACCATATATTTT	CASSSDMTSGNTIYF
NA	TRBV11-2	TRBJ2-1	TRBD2	TGTGCCAGCAGCTTCGTCTTGGGACTAACGACTCCTGAGCAGTTCTTC	CASSFVLGLTTPEQFF
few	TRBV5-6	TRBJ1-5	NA	TGTGCCAGCAGCTTGCGGGGTCAGCCCCAGCATTTT	CASSLRGQPQHF
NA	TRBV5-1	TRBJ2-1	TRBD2	TGCGCCAGCAGCTTCGGGGGGGGCGCGGTCGGGAGGGCCGTTCTTGAGCAGTTCTTC	CASSFGGGAVGRAVLEQFF
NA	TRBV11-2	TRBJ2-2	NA	TGTGCCAGCATGACTGGAGGGGGCCCTACGGAGCTGTTTTTT	CASMTGGGPTELFF